This TCR beta chain was obtained from a study of shared clonotypes between healthy human individuals (dated by TCRdb to about 2020). Study-wide context: Two women and three men aged 18 to 49 years were included in the cohort. Per donor, three plates each were used for CD4 naive and CD4 memory, two for CD8 naive, and one for CD8 memory. Blood TCR repertoires of about five healthy adults were deeply sequenced to estimate repertoire size and the extent of clonotype sharing between individuals. To increase sequencing depth and limit assay-specific biases, different laboratories used diverse techniques to prepare libraries and sequence TCR repertoires. Between about 0.9 and 9 billion PBMCs per donor were obtained by leukapheresis. Overall study outcomes, separate from this receptor: Naive subsets generally had larger estimated clonotype richness than memory subsets did. Rarefaction of sorted-subset datasets indicated incomplete sequencing despite the large sequencing depth. Across a handful of donors, approximately 5% of naive CD4, roughly 3.8% of naive CD8, about 2% of memory CD4, and roughly 0.4% of memory CD8 clonotypes were shared. Sampling was restricted to blood, and TCR repertoires in tissues likely differ from the TCR repertoires found in blood. The genetic and exposure-history diversity represented was limited by the small number of donors. Compared with non-shared clonotypes, the clonotypes found in all four sorted-subset donors had higher generation probabilities. Pairwise subsampling led to the expectation that sequencing depth would affect the degree of clonotype sharing among donors.

Using the deep immunoSEQ assay, multiplex PCR amplified TCR CDR3 regions from genomic DNA. Extracted genomic DNA from each cell subset was spread evenly across all wells of several immunoSEQ 96-well plates, with each plate serving as a replicate. For sorted subsets, around 0.2 ug genomic DNA, equal to 25,000 to 35,000 T cell genomes, was loaded into each replicate PCR. Purified libraries were measured with a Qubit 3.0 fluorometer, size-checked on a Bioanalyzer 2100, and measured again with the KAPA Library Quantification kit. A separate single-read 150-cycle Illumina NextSeq 550 flow cell was used to sequence each immunoSEQ 96-well plate. For the original study's pipeline: The immunoSEQ output contained only junctional sequences without quality scores, so filtering could not match that applied to full-length reads. To assign V/J genes and CDR3, sequences were annotated using PyIR, a Python wrapper for IgBLAST v1.9, with IMGT germline references. Any read was removed if the V/J assignment was weak (E-value above 1e-6), the CDR3 was missing, or the read contained stop codons, out-of-frame junctions, or ambiguous translated residues. V3J clonotypes were defined as sequences sharing the same inferred V gene, J gene, and CDR3 amino acid sequence. Percentage overlap between repertoires was calculated by dividing the number of shared unique clonotypes by the size of the smaller repertoire. Richness of each repertoire was evaluated using RTK rarefaction, the Chao1 estimator, and Recon v2.1 estimates of unobserved clonotypes. Generation probabilities were computed with OLGA for all TCRbeta clonotypes obtained by the gDNA method from several donors. TCRdb retrieved this table from immuneACCESS and kept in-frame rearrangements only. Not all clones are present; in checked studies, unresolved V genes account for under half, and no reason is known for the remainder. For V, J and clone size, that table is used; D and trimming come from the DNA. This sample lists around 550,000 clones; around 95% were detected once. Approximately 0.11% of the sample is held by the ten biggest clonotypes.

Remarks on this clone: Its antigen specificity is not known. No much larger clone is present one base from it, and per-base qualities are unavailable.

Taken from the germline V gene, the CDR1 and CDR2 loops are MDHEN and SYDVKM. The CDR3 contains 13 residues, cysteine and phenylalanine counted. Only CDR3 DNA remains: 39 bases, in frame from the first base. V lost 6 bases and J lost 0 bases; the stretch between them is 8 bases long. CD8 naive samples consisted of CD45RO-negative cells that were positively selected for CCR7, yielding a CD45RA+CCR7+ population without TemRA cells. Donors were healthy HIV-negative adults with no recently reported acute infections or vaccinations. Only Caucasian adults living in Nashville, Tennessee, USA were represented among the donors. Blood was obtained by leukapheresis, after which PBMCs were separated by Ficoll-Histopaque density gradient centrifugation and cryopreserved in liquid nitrogen vapor phase. Analytical flow cytometry was used to check the purity and quantity of each magnetically sorted T cell population. Each sorted fraction had its genomic DNA isolated and then quantified by UV absorbance on a Nanodrop 2000c.

This chain is built from TRBV28 and TRBJ1-1, with the D gene not clear enough to name. The sequenced material came from naive CD8+ T cells sorted from blood. The cell subset or site tag for this specimen amounts to: CD45RA+CCR7+. This TCR was recovered from a woman aged 30 to 39 in good health. The bases read TGTGCCAGCAGCCGAGACTTGAACACTGAAGCTTTCTTT. Translated, this gives CASSRDLNTEAFF.